A selection of T cell receptor beta chains follows, all from one sample in a study of blood T cell repertoires in COVID-19. Some clones are missing from TCRdb's copy, which holds only in-frame ones; the method was immunoSEQ multiplex PCR. Of 200,000 to 250,000 clones in the sample, roughly 85% are singletons; the top ten hold 2.4%. The sample was peripheral blood. The receptor set was obtained from a woman in her 70s with COVID-19, enrolled during active disease. The CDR3 runs from the conserved cysteine through the conserved F or W. The D gene is left open where the match is weak. A row's size may be missing; if present it is once, few, many or a size class.

J: TRBJ2-3; V: TRBV7-3; D: -; size: -; CDR3: CASSPIAANTDTQYF; DNA: TGTGCCAGCAGCCCCATAGCGGCTAACACAGATACGCAGTATTTT
J: TRBJ1-4; V: TRBV2; D: -; size: -; CDR3: CASSGQQPNEKLFF; DNA: TGTGCCAGCAGTGGTCAACAGCCTAATGAAAAACTGTTTTTT
J: TRBJ2-7; V: TRBV6-1; D: -; size: -; CDR3: CASSDTEKGFSYEQYF; DNA: TGTGCCAGCAGTGACACGGAAAAGGGGTTCTCCTACGAGCAGTACTTC
J: TRBJ1-4; V: TRBV6-2/TRBV6-3; D: -; size: -; CDR3: CASSYRNPGDEKLFF; DNA: TGTGCCAGCAGTTATAGGAACCCAGGGGATGAAAAACTGTTTTTT
J: TRBJ2-7; V: TRBV2; D: TRBD2; size: few; CDR3: CASMWFGREQYF; DNA: TGTGCCAGCATGTGGTTCGGGAGGGAGCAGTACTTC
J: TRBJ2-2; V: TRBV19; D: TRBD2; size: -; CDR3: CASSRYSGSGNTGELFF; DNA: TGTGCCAGTAGTAGGTACAGCGGGAGTGGGAACACCGGGGAGCTGTTTTTT
J: TRBJ1-2; V: TRBV29-1; D: -; size: once; CDR3: CSVERRAHYGYTF; DNA: TGCAGCGTTGAAAGGAGGGCCCACTATGGCTACACCTTC
J: TRBJ2-5; V: TRBV4-2; D: -; size: -; CDR3: CASSLGTVAETQYF; DNA: TGTGCCAGCAGCCTAGGAACAGTTGCAGAGACCCAGTACTTC
J: TRBJ1-1; V: TRBV7-9; D: -; size: -; CDR3: CASSLATVSEAFF; DNA: TGTGCCAGCAGCTTAGCGACAGTTTCTGAAGCTTTCTTT
J: TRBJ1-2; V: TRBV4-1; D: -; size: once; CDR3: CASSQDQGSGYGYTF; DNA: TGCGCCAGCAGCCAAGATCAGGGCAGTGGCTATGGCTACACCTTC
J: TRBJ1-1; V: TRBV7-2; D: -; size: -; CDR3: CASRGRGNTEAFF; DNA: TGTGCCAGTAGAGGGCGGGGGAACACTGAAGCTTTCTTT
J: TRBJ1-2; V: TRBV7-2; D: -; size: -; CDR3: CASSQERTDLSGYTF; DNA: TGTGCCAGCAGCCAAGAGCGGACAGACCTATCCGGCTACACCTTC
J: TRBJ1-4; V: TRBV5-1; D: -; size: -; CDR3: CASSLVSGEVVKLFF; DNA: TGCGCCAGCAGCTTGGTGAGCGGCGAAGTAGTGAAACTGTTTTTT
J: TRBJ1-5; V: TRBV2; D: -; size: -; CDR3: CASSVSRVEPQHF; DNA: TGTGCCAGCAGTGTTTCCAGGGTAGAGCCCCAGCATTTT
J: TRBJ1-3; V: TRBV4-3; D: -; size: few; CDR3: CASSQFYGSGNTIYF; DNA: TGCGCCAGCAGCCAATTCTATGGCTCTGGAAACACCATATATTTT
J: TRBJ2-5; V: TRBV29-1; D: TRBD1; size: -; CDR3: CSVRQGRETQYF; DNA: TGCAGCGTGAGACAGGGGCGAGAGACCCAGTACTTC
J: TRBJ1-2; V: TRBV6-5; D: -; size: -; CDR3: CASSYDNSAGYTF; DNA: TGTGCCAGCAGTTACGACAATTCTGCGGGCTACACCTTC
J: TRBJ1-2; V: TRBV2; D: -; size: -; CDR3: CASSERGTYGYTF; DNA: TGTGCCAGCAGTGAAAGGGGCACCTATGGCTACACCTTC
J: TRBJ2-7; V: TRBV18; D: TRBD2; size: -; CDR3: CASSRRTPGLAGGPTYEQYF; DNA: TGTGCCAGCTCACGCCGAACCCCGGGACTAGCGGGAGGGCCGACCTACGAGCAGTACTTC
J: TRBJ1-4; V: TRBV6-6; D: -; size: -; CDR3: CASSYVQINEKLFF; DNA: TGTGCCAGCAGTTACGTCCAGATTAATGAAAAACTGTTTTTT
J: TRBJ2-5; V: TRBV4-3; D: -; size: -; CDR3: CASSQYYGSQETQYF; DNA: TGCGCCAGCAGCCAATACTACGGTTCCCAAGAGACCCAGTACTTC
J: TRBJ1-2; V: TRBV19; D: -; size: -; CDR3: CASSIRNREWHGYTF; DNA: TGTGCCAGTAGTATAAGGAACAGGGAATGGCATGGCTACACCTTC
J: TRBJ2-1; V: TRBV29-1; D: TRBD2; size: -; CDR3: CSDGKRGGWGEQFF; DNA: TGCAGCGACGGTAAACGGGGGGGTTGGGGTGAGCAGTTCTTC
J: TRBJ2-7; V: TRBV7-8; D: -; size: -; CDR3: CASSLAGSLPLGEQYF; DNA: TGTGCCAGCAGCTTAGCGGGGAGCCTCCCTTTAGGCGAGCAGTACTTC
J: TRBJ1-5; V: TRBV7-9; D: -; size: -; CDR3: CASSFGGNQPQHF; DNA: TGTGCCAGCAGCTTTGGAGGGAATCAGCCCCAGCATTTT
J: TRBJ1-1; V: TRBV19; D: TRBD1; size: -; CDR3: CASSQPGGTGGTEAFF; DNA: TGTGCCAGTAGTCAACCTGGCGGGACAGGGGGCACTGAAGCTTTCTTT
J: TRBJ2-1; V: TRBV4-1; D: TRBD2; size: -; CDR3: CASSQVISGAYNEQFF; DNA: TGCGCCAGCAGCCAAGTGATTAGCGGGGCCTACAATGAGCAGTTCTTC
J: TRBJ2-7; V: TRBV27; D: TRBD2; size: -; CDR3: CASSGGGRGYEQYF; DNA: TGTGCCAGCAGTGGCGGGGGTAGAGGGTACGAGCAGTACTTC
J: TRBJ1-2; V: TRBV3-1/TRBV3-2; D: -; size: once; CDR3: CASSRTETYGYTF; DNA: TGTGCCAGCAGCCGGACAGAGACGTATGGCTACACCTTC
J: TRBJ2-1; V: TRBV6-4; D: TRBD1; size: -; CDR3: CASSLDRAIHNEQFF; DNA: TGTGCCAGCAGTTTGGACAGGGCCATACACAATGAGCAGTTCTTC
J: TRBJ1-1; V: TRBV2; D: TRBD1; size: -; CDR3: CASLDRDTEAFF; DNA: TGTGCCAGCCTTGACAGGGACACTGAAGCTTTCTTT
J: TRBJ2-2; V: TRBV5-1; D: -; size: -; CDR3: CASSFDSPNTGELFF; DNA: TGCGCCAGCAGCTTTGACAGTCCGAACACCGGGGAGCTGTTTTTT
J: TRBJ1-2; V: TRBV7-2; D: TRBD1; size: -; CDR3: CASSLDFKGAGGYTF; DNA: TGTGCCAGCAGCTTAGATTTTAAGGGGGCTGGTGGCTACACCTTC
J: TRBJ1-2; V: TRBV19; D: TRBD1; size: -; CDR3: CASSRWDREGDGYTF; DNA: TGTGCCAGTAGTAGGTGGGACAGGGAAGGAGATGGCTACACCTTC
J: TRBJ2-1; V: TRBV29-1; D: TRBD1; size: -; CDR3: CSVDRDRGDNEQFF; DNA: TGCAGCGTGGACCGGGACAGGGGAGACAATGAGCAGTTCTTC
J: TRBJ2-2; V: TRBV19; D: -; size: -; CDR3: CASSTIGFANTGELFF; DNA: TGTGCCAGTAGTACAATCGGGTTCGCGAACACCGGGGAGCTGTTTTTT